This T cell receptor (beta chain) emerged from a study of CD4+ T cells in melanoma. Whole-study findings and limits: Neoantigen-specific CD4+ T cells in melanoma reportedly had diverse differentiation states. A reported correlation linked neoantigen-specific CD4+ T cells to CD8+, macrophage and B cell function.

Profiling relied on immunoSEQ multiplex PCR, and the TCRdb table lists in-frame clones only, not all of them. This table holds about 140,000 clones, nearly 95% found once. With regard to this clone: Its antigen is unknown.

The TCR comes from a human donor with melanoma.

CDR3 DNA: TGTGCCAGCAGCCCCCCGGCTAGCGGAAACACCGGGGAGCTGTTTTTT. It translates to CASSPPASGNTGELFF. The chain couples TRBV5-4 to TRBJ2-2; 7 bases are a match to TRBD2. This CDR3 has 16 residues. V trimming: 4 bases; J trimming: 2 bases; junction bases outside the gene matches: 8. Germline-derived CDR1 and CDR2 are SGHNT and YYREEE (reference sequence).